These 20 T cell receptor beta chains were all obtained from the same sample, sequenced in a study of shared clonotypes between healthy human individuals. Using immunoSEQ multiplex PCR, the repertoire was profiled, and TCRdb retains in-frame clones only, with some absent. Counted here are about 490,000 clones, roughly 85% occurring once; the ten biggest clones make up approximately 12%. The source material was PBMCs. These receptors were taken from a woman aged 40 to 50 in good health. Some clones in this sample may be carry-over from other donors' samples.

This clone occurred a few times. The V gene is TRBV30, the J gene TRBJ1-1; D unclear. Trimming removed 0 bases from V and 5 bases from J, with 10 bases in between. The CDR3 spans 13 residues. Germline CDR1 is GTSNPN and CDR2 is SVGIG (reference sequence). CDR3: CAWSVGRWTEAFF. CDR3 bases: TGTGCCTGGAGTGTCGGGCGTTGGACTGAAGCTTTCTTT.

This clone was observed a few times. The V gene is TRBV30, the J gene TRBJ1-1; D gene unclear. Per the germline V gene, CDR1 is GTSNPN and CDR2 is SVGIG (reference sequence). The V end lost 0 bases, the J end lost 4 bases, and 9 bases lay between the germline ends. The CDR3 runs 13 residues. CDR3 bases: TGTGCCTGGAGTGTGCGAGGAGGCACTGAAGCTTTCTTT. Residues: CAWSVRGGTEAFF.

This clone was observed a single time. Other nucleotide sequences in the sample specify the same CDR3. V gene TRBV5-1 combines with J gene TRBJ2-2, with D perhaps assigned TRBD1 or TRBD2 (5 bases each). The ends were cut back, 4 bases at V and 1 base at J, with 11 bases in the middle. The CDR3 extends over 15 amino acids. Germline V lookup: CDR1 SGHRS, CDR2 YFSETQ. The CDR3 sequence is CASSPGTGNTGELFF. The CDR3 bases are TGCGCCAGCAGCCCCGGGACGGGGAACACCGGGGAGCTGTTTTTT. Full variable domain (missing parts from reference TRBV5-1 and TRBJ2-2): KAGVTQTPRYLIKTRGQQVTLSCSPISGHRSVSWYQQTPGQGLQFLFEYFSETQRNKGNFPGRFSGRQFSNSRSEMNVSTLELGDSALYLCASSPGTGNTGELFFGEGSRLTVL.

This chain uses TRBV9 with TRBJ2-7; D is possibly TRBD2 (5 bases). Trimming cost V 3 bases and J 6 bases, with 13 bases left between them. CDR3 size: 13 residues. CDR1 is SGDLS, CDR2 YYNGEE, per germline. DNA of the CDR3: TGTGCCAGCAGCGCCCCCTCTAGCACCGAGCAGTACTTC. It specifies CASSAPSSTEQYF.

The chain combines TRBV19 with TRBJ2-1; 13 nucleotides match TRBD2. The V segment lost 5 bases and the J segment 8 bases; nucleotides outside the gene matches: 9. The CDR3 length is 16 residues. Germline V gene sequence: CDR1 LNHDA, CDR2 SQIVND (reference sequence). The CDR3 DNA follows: TGTGCCAGTAGTCTTCGGACTAGCGGGAGAAACTATGAGCAGTTCTTC. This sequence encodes CASSLRTSGRNYEQFF.

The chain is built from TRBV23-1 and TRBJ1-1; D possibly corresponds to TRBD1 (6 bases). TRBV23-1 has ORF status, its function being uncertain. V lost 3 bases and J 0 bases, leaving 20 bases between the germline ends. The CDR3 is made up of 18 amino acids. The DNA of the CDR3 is TGCGCCAGCAGTCAGGCAGGGGACCTGAATGGACTGAACACTGAAGCTTTCTTT. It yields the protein CASSQAGDLNGLNTEAFF.

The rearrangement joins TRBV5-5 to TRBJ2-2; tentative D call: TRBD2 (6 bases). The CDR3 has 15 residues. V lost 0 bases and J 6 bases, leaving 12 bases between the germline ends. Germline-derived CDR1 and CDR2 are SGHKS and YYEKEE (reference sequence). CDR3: CASSLEREIPGELFF. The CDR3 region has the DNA TGTGCCAGCAGCTTGGAACGGGAGATTCCCGGGGAGCTGTTTTTT.

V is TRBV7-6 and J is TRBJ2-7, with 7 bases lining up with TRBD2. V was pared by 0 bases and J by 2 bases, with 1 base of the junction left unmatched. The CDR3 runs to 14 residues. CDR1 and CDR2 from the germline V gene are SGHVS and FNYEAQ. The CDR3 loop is CASSLAGGPYEQYF. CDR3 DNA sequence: TGTGCCAGCAGCTTAGCGGGAGGGCCCTACGAGCAGTACTTC.

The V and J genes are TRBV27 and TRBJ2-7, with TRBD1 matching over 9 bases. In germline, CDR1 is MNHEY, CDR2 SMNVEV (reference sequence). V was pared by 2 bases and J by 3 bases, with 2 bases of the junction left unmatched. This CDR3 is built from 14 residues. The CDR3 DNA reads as TGTGCCAGCAGTTTAAGGGGACAGGGCTACGAGCAGTACTTC. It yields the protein CASSLRGQGYEQYF.

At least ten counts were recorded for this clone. In DNA form, the CDR3 reads TGTGCCAGTAGTATTTCAACGGGCATCGTCGCCTATGGCTACACCTTC. This codes for CASSISTGIVAYGYTF. The chain is built from TRBV19 and TRBJ1-2; no clear D gene. The CDR3 has 16 residues. V was trimmed by 3 bases and J by 4 bases, leaving 18 bases between them. Germline CDR1 and CDR2: LNHDA and SQIVND (reference sequence).

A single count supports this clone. CDR3 DNA sequence: TGCAGCGTTGGGGAGGAGCCCCAGCATTTT. As protein: CSVGEEPQHF. The chain carries TRBV29-1 and TRBJ1-5, with D uncertain. V lost 4 bases, J lost 8 bases, and 6 bases lay in between. Germline V gene sequence: CDR1 SQVTM, CDR2 ANQGSEA. This CDR3 has 10 amino acids.

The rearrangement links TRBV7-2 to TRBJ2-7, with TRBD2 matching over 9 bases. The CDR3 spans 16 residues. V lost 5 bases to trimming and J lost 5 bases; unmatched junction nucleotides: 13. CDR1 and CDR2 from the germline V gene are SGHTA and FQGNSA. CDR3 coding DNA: TGTGCCAGCAGCCCCCGTGGGGGCGGGAGGGCCGACGAGCAGTACTTC. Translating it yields CASSPRGGGRADEQYF.

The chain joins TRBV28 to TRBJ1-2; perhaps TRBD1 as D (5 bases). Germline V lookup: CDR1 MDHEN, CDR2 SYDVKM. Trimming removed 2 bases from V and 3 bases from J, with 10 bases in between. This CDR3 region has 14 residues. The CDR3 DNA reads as TGTGCCAGCAGTTTAGTGCAGGGAGACTATGGCTACACCTTC. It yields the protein CASSLVQGDYGYTF.

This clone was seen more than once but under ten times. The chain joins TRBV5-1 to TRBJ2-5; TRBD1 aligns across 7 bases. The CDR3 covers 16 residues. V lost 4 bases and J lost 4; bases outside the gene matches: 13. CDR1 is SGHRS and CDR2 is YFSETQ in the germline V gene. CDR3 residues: CASSIGGQALGETQYF. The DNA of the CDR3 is TGCGCCAGCAGCATAGGAGGACAGGCCCTTGGAGAGACCCAGTACTTC.

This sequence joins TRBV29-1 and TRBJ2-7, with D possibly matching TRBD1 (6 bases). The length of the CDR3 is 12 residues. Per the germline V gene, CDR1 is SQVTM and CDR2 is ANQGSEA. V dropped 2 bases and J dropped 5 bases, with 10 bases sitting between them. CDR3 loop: CSVELDRNEQYF. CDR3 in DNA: TGCAGCGTTGAATTGGACAGAAACGAGCAGTACTTC.

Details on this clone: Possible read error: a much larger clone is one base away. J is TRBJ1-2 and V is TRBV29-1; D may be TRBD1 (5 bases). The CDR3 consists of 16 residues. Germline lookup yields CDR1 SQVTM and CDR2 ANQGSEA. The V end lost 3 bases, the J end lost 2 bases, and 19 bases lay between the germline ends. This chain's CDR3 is CSVEGVRWRANYGYTF. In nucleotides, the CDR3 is TGCAGCGTTGAGGGGGTCAGGTGGCGCGCAAACTATGGCTACACCTTC. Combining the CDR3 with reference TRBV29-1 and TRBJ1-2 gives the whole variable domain SAVISQKPSRDICQRGTSLTIQCQVDSQVTMMFWYRQQPGQSLTLIATANQGSEATYESGFVIDKFPISRPNLTFSTLTVSNMSPEDSSIYLCSVEGVRWRANYGYTFGSGTRLTVV.

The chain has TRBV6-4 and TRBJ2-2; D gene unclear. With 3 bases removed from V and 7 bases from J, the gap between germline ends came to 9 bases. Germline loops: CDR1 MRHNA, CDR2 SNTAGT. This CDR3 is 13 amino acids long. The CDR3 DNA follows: TGTGCCAGCAGTGAGTTTTCAGGCGGGGAGCTGTTTTTT. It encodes CASSEFSGGELFF.

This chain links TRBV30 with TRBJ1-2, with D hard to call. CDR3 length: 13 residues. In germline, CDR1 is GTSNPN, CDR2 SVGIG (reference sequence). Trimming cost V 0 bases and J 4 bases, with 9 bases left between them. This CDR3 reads CAWSVQLLYGYTF. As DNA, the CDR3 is TGTGCCTGGAGTGTACAGCTCCTCTATGGCTACACCTTC.

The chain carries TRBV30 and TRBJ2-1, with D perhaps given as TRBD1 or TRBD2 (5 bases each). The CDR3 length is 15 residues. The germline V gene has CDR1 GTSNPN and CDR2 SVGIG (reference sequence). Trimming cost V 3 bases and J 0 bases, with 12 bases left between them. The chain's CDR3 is CAWSETGTSYNEQFF. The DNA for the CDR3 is TGTGCCTGGAGCGAAACCGGGACCTCCTACAATGAGCAGTTCTTC.

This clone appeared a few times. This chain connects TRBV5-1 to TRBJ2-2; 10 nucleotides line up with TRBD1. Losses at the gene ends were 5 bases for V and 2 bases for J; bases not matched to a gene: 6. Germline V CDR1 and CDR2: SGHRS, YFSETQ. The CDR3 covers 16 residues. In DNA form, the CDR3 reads TGCGCCAGCAGGGAGACAGGGGGCGCCAACACCGGGGAGCTGTTTTTT. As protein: CASRETGGANTGELFF.